Sequencing of this T cell receptor beta chain was carried out in a study of response to subunit inactivated influenza vaccine. Study-level results: Researchers suggested that each seasonal influenza vaccination recruits few new T cells.

This clonotype was observed a few times. Its antigen is undetermined. Via MiXCR, TCRdb re-called the RT-PCR reads, giving one row per CDR3 protein. The repertoire has approximately 310,000 distinct CDR3 sequences, 20% to 25% of them found once; the top ten carry about a tenth. V gave up 6 bases and J gave up 6 bases, with 8 bases separating them. Germline assignment: CDR1 MGHDK and CDR2 SYGVNS. This CDR3 spans 11 amino acids. The chain couples TRBV25-1 to TRBJ1-1; D gene unclear. The sequences come from PBMCs from blood, collected less than 22 months after vaccination. The receptor's source is a man between 50 and 70 years old who received an inactivated influenza vaccine. The CDR3 region is CASRSGPEAFF. The CDR3 nucleotides read TGTGCCAGCAGGTCTGGCCCTGAAGCTTTCTTT.